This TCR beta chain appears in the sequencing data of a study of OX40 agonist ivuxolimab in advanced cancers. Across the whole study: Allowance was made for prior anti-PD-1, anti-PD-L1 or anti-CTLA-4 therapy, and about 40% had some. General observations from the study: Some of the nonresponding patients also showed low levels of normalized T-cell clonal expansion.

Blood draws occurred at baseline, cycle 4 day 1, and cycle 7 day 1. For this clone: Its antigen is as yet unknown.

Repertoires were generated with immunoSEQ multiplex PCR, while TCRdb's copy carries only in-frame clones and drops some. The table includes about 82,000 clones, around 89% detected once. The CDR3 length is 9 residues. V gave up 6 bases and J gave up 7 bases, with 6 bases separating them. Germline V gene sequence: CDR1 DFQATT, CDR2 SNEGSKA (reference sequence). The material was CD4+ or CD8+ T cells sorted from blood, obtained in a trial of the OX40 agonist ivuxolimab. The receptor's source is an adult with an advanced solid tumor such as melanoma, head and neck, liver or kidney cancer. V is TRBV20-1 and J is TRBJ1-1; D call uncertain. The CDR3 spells CSATDEAFF. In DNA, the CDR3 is TGCAGTGCGACGGATGAAGCTTTCTTT.